This is a list of T cell receptor beta chains from one sample in a study of T-cell reconstitution after alpha-beta-depleted transplantation in children. TCRdb passed the PCR reads through MiXCR, listing each CDR3 protein once. There are hundreds of thousands of distinct CDR3 sequences in the sample; under 9.5% occur only once, and approximately 6.6% lies in the top ten. Sequenced material: PBMCs from the stem cell graft donor, taken from the stem cell graft. These receptors were taken from a human donor who donated a stem cell graft to a child with acute lymphoblastic leukemia. The CDR3 runs from the conserved cysteine through the conserved F or W. Fields, in order: D gene, V gene, J gene, clone size, CDR3 DNA, CDR3 protein. D genes are given only for firm matches. Part of the rows lack a size; the others show once, few, many or a class for expanded clones.

TRBD2	TRBV29-1	TRBJ2-3	many	TGCAGCGTTGATAGGCTAGCGGGGGGCACAGATACGCAGTATTTT	CSVDRLAGGTDTQYF
NA	TRBV7-9	TRBJ2-2	many	TGTGCCAGCAGTTTTAGGACAGACGGGGAGCTGTTTTTT	CASSFRTDGELFF
NA	TRBV7-9	TRBJ1-4	NA	TGTGCCAGCAGCCAATTGGGGAGTACTAATGAAAAACTGTTTTTT	CASSQLGSTNEKLFF
NA	TRBV7-2	TRBJ1-2	NA	TGTGCCAGCAGCACTGGTCCGGCTAACTATGGCTACACCTTC	CASSTGPANYGYTF
TRBD1	TRBV6-2/TRBV6-3	TRBJ2-7	many	TGTGCCAGCAGCGTCTGGGGGACAGAAAGTCCCGAGCAGTACTTC	CASSVWGTESPEQYF
NA	TRBV7-8	TRBJ1-3	NA	TGTGCCAGCAGCCCGCCATCTACTGGAAACACCATATATTTT	CASSPPSTGNTIYF
NA	TRBV14	TRBJ1-2	NA	TGTGCCAGCAGCCAAGATGCAGGGATAAGTGGCTACACCTTC	CASSQDAGISGYTF
NA	TRBV10-2	TRBJ2-7	many	TGCGCCAGCAGTGAGTCCCACGTGGGAGGAGCGCAGTACTTC	CASSESHVGGAQYF
NA	TRBV6-2/TRBV6-3	TRBJ1-1	NA	TGTGCCAGCAGTTACCGGACGGGACACGAAGCTTTCTTT	CASSYRTGHEAFF
TRBD1	TRBV7-7	TRBJ2-2	NA	TGTGCCAGCAGCGCGCCCGGGACAGGGGCCACCGGGGAGCTGTTTTTT	CASSAPGTGATGELFF
NA	TRBV6-1	TRBJ1-2	NA	TGTGCCAGCACACTACTACCCGGGCAGGGTCAAAATGGGGGCTACACCTTC	CASTLLPGQGQNGGYTF
TRBD2	TRBV7-8	TRBJ2-7	NA	TGTGCCAGCAGCCATAGCGGGGGCCCTTCCCACGAGCAGTACTTC	CASSHSGGPSHEQYF
NA	TRBV21-1	TRBJ2-7	few	TGTGCCAGCAGCAAAGTTGGCGACTTAAACTACGAGCAGTACTTC	CASSKVGDLNYEQYF
TRBD1	TRBV7-2	TRBJ1-5	NA	TGTGCCAGCAGCATACGTACAGGGGGCGGCAATCAGCCCCAGCATTTT	CASSIRTGGGNQPQHF
TRBD2	TRBV5-1	TRBJ2-3	many	TGCGCCAGCAGGGCGGGGGGGCCATCAGATACGCAGTATTTT	CASRAGGPSDTQYF
TRBD2	TRBV9	TRBJ2-1	few	TGTGCCAGCAGCCCACCGGGACTAGCGGGGACCTACGGTGAGCAGTTCTTC	CASSPPGLAGTYGEQFF
NA	TRBV7-2	TRBJ2-7	NA	TGTGCCAGCAGCTTAAACAGGGCCTCCTACGAGCAGTACTTC	CASSLNRASYEQYF
TRBD1	TRBV6-1	TRBJ2-1	few	TGTGCCAGCGACAGGGGTACCTACAATGAGCAGTTCTTC	CASDRGTYNEQFF
NA	TRBV30	TRBJ2-7	NA	TGTGCGGTACAGCGGGACAGTTTATACGAGCAGTACTTC	CAVQRDSLYEQYF
TRBD1	TRBV11-1	TRBJ2-7	few	TGTGCCAGCAGCTTAGCCCCGTTTGCAAAAACCGGGACAGGCACCTACGAGCAGTACTTC	CASSLAPFAKTGTGTYEQYF
TRBD1	TRBV5-1	TRBJ2-7	NA	TGCGCCAGCAGCCCCAACCCCGGGGCAGGGGGAATCGAGCAGTACTTC	CASSPNPGAGGIEQYF
TRBD2	TRBV20-1	TRBJ2-3	few	TGCAGTGCTAGAGATCCCGGGACTACAGGCGTTACGCAGTATTTT	CSARDPGTTGVTQYF
TRBD1	TRBV29-1	TRBJ1-5	many	TGCAGCGTGGAACAGGGGGCGGATCAGCCCCAGCATTTT	CSVEQGADQPQHF
NA	TRBV30	TRBJ2-7	NA	TGTGCCTGGAGTGTAACGGCTCTAGGCATCGAATCCTCTTCCCACTACTTC	CAWSVTALGIESSSHYF
NA	TRBV19	TRBJ1-2	NA	TGTGCCAGCAAGATTTCCCTCTATGGCTACACCTTC	CASKISLYGYTF
NA	TRBV4-2	TRBJ2-1	many	TGTGCCAGCAGCCAAGATTGGGGTTACAATGAGCAGTTCTTC	CASSQDWGYNEQFF
TRBD1	TRBV5-1	TRBJ1-1	few	TGCGCCAGCAGCGGAGGGACAGGGCGGGGTGAAGCTTTCTTT	CASSGGTGRGEAFF
NA	TRBV3-1	TRBJ1-1	NA	TGTGCCAGCAGCCAAGATTCCAGGGTGGAAGCTTTCTTT	CASSQDSRVEAFF
NA	TRBV5-6	TRBJ2-5	once	TGTGCCAGGTGGGGGGAACCGGAGACCCAGTACTTC	CARWGEPETQYF
NA	TRBV5-6	TRBJ2-2	NA	TGTGCCGGCAGCTCTCCATACACCGGGGAGCTGTTTTTT	CAGSSPYTGELFF
TRBD1	TRBV7-2	TRBJ1-5	NA	TGTGCCAGCAGCCCCGACAGGGGCGATCAGCCCCAGCATTTT	CASSPDRGDQPQHF
NA	TRBV20-1	TRBJ2-2	many	TGCAGTGCTAGAGACCACACCGGGGAGCTGTTTTTT	CSARDHTGELFF
TRBD1	TRBV27	TRBJ1-6	NA	TGTGCCAGCAGTTTAGAACCGGGACAGGGACCCCTCGATAATTCACCCCTCCACTTT	CASSLEPGQGPLDNSPLHF
TRBD1	TRBV20-1	TRBJ1-2	NA	TGCAGTGTTTCACCGACAGGGAGCCATGGCTACACCTTC	CSVSPTGSHGYTF
NA	TRBV20-1	TRBJ2-7	few	TGCAGTGCTAGAGGCCAAAACGACAGCTACGAGCAGTACTTC	CSARGQNDSYEQYF
TRBD1	TRBV7-9	TRBJ1-2	few	TGTGCCAGCAGCCCAGGGACAGGGCATGGCTACACCTTC	CASSPGTGHGYTF